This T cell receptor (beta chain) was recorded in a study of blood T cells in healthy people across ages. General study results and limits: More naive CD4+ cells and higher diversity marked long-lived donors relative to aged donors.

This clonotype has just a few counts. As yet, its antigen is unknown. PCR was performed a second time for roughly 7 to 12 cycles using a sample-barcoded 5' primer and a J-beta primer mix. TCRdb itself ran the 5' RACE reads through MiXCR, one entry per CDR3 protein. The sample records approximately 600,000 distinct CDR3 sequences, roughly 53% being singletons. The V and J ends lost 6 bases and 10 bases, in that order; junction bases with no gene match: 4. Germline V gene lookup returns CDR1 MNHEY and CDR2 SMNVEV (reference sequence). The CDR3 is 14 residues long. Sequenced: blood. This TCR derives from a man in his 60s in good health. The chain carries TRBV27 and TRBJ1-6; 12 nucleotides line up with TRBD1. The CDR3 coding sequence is TGTGCCAGCAGCGGGACAGGGGGCCGCTCACCCCTCCACTTT. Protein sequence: CASSGTGGRSPLHF.